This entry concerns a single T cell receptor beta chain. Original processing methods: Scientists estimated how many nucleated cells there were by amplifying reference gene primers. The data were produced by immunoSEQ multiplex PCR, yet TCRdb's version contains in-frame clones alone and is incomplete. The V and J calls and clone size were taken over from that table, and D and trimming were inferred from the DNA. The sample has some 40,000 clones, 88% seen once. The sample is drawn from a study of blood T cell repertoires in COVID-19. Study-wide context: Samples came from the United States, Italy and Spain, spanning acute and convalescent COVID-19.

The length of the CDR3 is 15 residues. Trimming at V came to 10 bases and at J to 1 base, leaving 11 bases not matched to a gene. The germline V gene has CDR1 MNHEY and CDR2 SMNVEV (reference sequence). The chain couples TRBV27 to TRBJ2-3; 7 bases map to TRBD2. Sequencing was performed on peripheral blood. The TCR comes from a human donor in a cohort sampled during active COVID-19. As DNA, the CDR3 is TGTGCCACCCTCGGCGGGAGAAGGGGCACAGATACGCAGTATTTT. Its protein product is CATLGGRRGTDTQYF.